Presented here are 14 T cell receptor beta chains from one specimen sequenced in a study of shared clonotypes between healthy human individuals (dated by TCRdb to the early 2020s). The method was the immunoSEQ multiplex PCR assay. Held by TCRdb, this immuneACCESS table contains in-frame sequences only and omits some clones. Under half of the omission traces to an unresolved V gene where checked; the cause of the rest is unknown. Present in this sample are some 1.5 million clones, roughly 96% of which were seen just once. The ten largest clones take up 1% to 1.5% of the sample. The sequenced sample was naive CD4+ T cells sorted from blood. The intended sense of this specimen's cell subset or site label: CD45RA+ positively selected. These receptors were collected from a man aged 25 to 40 in good health.

The chain employs TRBV18 and TRBJ2-7, with D uncertain. The CDR3 is 16 residues long. V shed 3 bases and J shed 0 bases, with 15 bases lying between them. CDR1 is KGHSH and CDR2 is LQKENI in the germline V gene. CDR3 sequence (DNA): TGTGCCAGCTCACCCCGCGATGGCAGGACCTCCTACGAGCAGTACTTC. Translating it yields CASSPRDGRTSYEQYF.

The rearrangement links TRBV19 to TRBJ2-7; D gene uncertain. V gave up 5 bases and J gave up 2 bases, with 10 bases separating them. The germline gives CDR1 LNHDA, CDR2 SQIVND (reference sequence). The CDR3 spans 13 residues. CDR3 amino acids: CASSPQIPYEQYF. CDR3 DNA: TGTGCCAGTAGTCCACAGATACCCTACGAGCAGTACTTC.

V gene TRBV27 combines with J gene TRBJ2-7; 8 positions agree with TRBD1. The CDR3 has 15 amino acids. The trim removed 5 bases at V and 0 bases at J, leaving 6 bases unmatched. Germline V gives CDR1 MNHEY, CDR2 SMNVEV (reference sequence). The CDR3 DNA follows: TGTGCCAGCAGTACACTGGGACAGGTCTCCTACGAGCAGTACTTC. This encodes CASSTLGQVSYEQYF.

The chain recombines TRBV29-1 with TRBJ2-2, with TRBD1 as a possible D gene (6 bases). Trimming took off 7 bases at V and 8 bases at J, with 20 bases between the two ends. The CDR3 covers 14 residues. Per the germline V gene, CDR1 is SQVTM and CDR2 is ANQGSEA. This chain's CDR3 is CSGADLTQGGELFF. The CDR3 nucleotides read TGCAGCGGCGCGGACCTAACTCAGGGGGGGGAGCTGTTTTTT.

This chain connects TRBV29-1 to TRBJ2-4, with 7 positions matching TRBD1. The CDR3 totals 11 residues. Germline lookup yields CDR1 SQVTM and CDR2 ANQGSEA. V was pared by 3 bases and J by 7 bases, with 0 bases of the junction left unmatched. The CDR3 nucleotides read TGCAGCGTTGAGACAGGGAACATTCAGTACTTC. Translated: CSVETGNIQYF.

The rearrangement uses TRBV29-1 and TRBJ2-7, with D perhaps matching TRBD2 (5 bases). The CDR3 runs to 11 residues. Germline CDR1 is SQVTM and CDR2 is ANQGSEA. The V end was cut by 4 bases, the J end by 5 bases, with 9 bases between. The CDR3 loop reads CSVGGAHEQYF. In DNA form, the CDR3 reads TGCAGCGTTGGGGGAGCCCACGAGCAGTACTTC.

V is TRBV6-6 and J is TRBJ1-3; D might be TRBD1 (6 bases). This CDR3 contains 15 residues. Germline CDR1 and CDR2: MNHNY and SVGAGI (reference sequence). Trimming shortened V by 6 bases and J by 4 bases, and 16 bases separated the two germline ends. The CDR3 protein is CASSLRQEPGNTIYF. The CDR3 DNA sequence: TGTGCCAGCAGCCTTAGACAGGAACCAGGAAACACCATATATTTT.

The chain couples TRBV28 to TRBJ2-7, with 9 bases identical to TRBD1. V lost 3 bases and J lost 1; bases outside the gene matches: 10. This CDR3 has 17 residues. From germline, CDR1 is MDHEN and CDR2 SYDVKM. The CDR3 protein is CASSFILGQGGSYEQYF. The CDR3 coding sequence is TGTGCCAGCAGTTTTATCCTGGGACAGGGAGGATCCTACGAGCAGTACTTC.

V is TRBV9 and J is TRBJ2-3; D is possibly TRBD2 (6 bases). V lost 0 bases and J 1 base, leaving 24 bases between the germline ends. Germline loops: CDR1 SGDLS, CDR2 YYNGEE. The CDR3 length is 20 residues. DNA for the CDR3: TGTGCCAGCAGCGTAGCTACGGGGAGCTACGGGGGTATGGGCACAGATACGCAGTATTTT. Translation gives CASSVATGSYGGMGTDTQYF.

As regards this clone: With a much larger clone just one base away, this may be a read error. In the same sample, other DNA sequences code for this CDR3. This chain joins TRBV7-2 and TRBJ2-7; D uncertain. The germline V gene encodes CDR1 SGHTA and CDR2 FQGNSA. The CDR3 length is 12 residues. V dropped 5 bases and J dropped 0 bases, with 5 bases sitting between them. The CDR3 coding sequence is TGTGCCAGCAGCCCCAACTCCTACGAGCAGTACTTC. Translating it yields CASSPNSYEQYF.

CDR3 sequence reads: CASSSRTGWETQYF. The CDR3 region has the DNA TGTGCCAGCAGCTCACGGACAGGATGGGAGACCCAGTACTTC. The chain employs TRBV7-9 and TRBJ2-5; 7 bases are shared with TRBD1. The CDR3 is 14 amino acids. The germline V gene encodes CDR1 SEHNR and CDR2 FQNEAQ (reference sequence). The ends lost 4 bases at V and 5 bases at J; junction bases unmatched: 7.

The chain has TRBV5-4 and TRBJ1-2; D is unclear. Germline-derived CDR1 and CDR2 are SGHNT and YYREEE (reference sequence). This CDR3 is built from 15 residues. V shed 2 bases and J shed 1 base, with 12 bases lying between them. CDR3 bases: TGTGCCAGCAGCTTTCAGGCACGATATAACTATGGCTACACCTTC. Translating gives CASSFQARYNYGYTF.

The chain links TRBV10-3 to TRBJ2-7; no clear D gene. V was trimmed by 8 bases and J by 0 bases, leaving 8 bases between them. Germline-derived CDR1 and CDR2 are ENHRY and SYGVKD. The CDR3 is 12 residues long. CDR3 nucleotides: TGTGCCATCCGATCTTCCTCCTACGAGCAGTACTTC. Residues: CAIRSSSYEQYF.

The J gene is TRBJ1-1, the V gene TRBV29-1, with D hard to call. CDR1 and CDR2 (germline): SQVTM, ANQGSEA. CDR3 size: 15 residues. V was pared by 3 bases and J by 3 bases, with 17 bases between. The CDR3 region has the DNA TGCAGCGTTGAGGCACGTCTACGGCGGGACACTGAAGCTTTCTTT. Residues: CSVEARLRRDTEAFF. Combining the CDR3 with reference TRBV29-1 and TRBJ1-1 gives the whole variable domain SAVISQKPSRDICQRGTSLTIQCQVDSQVTMMFWYRQQPGQSLTLIATANQGSEATYESGFVIDKFPISRPNLTFSTLTVSNMSPEDSSIYLCSVEARLRRDTEAFFGQGTRLTVV.